The 9 T cell receptor beta chains given below trace back to one sample, sequenced in a study of CD8+CD57+ T cells in acquired aplastic anemia. The use of genomic DNA as template underpinned the TCR beta VDJ and CDR3 profiling. A single record per CDR3 protein comes from TCRdb applying MiXCR to the reads. Found here are about 160,000 distinct CDR3 sequences, roughly 47% of them singletons; the top ten hold 0.8% to 1.1%. Sample: sorted CD4+, CD8+, or CD8+CD57+ T cells (not recorded which) from PBMCs. These receptors were taken from a human donor in good health.

The V and J genes are TRBV10-1 and TRBJ2-5, with D perhaps assigned TRBD1 or TRBD2 (6 bases each). Germline lookup yields CDR1 WNHNN and CDR2 SYGVQD (reference sequence). The length of the CDR3 is 12 residues. Trimming cost V 10 bases and J 7 bases, with 16 bases left between them. The CDR3, as DNA: TGCGCCACAGAAGGGGGGTCGGTGACCCAGTACTTC. Its translation is CATEGGSVTQYF.

This clonotype showed up many times. The chain is built from TRBV7-2 and TRBJ1-5, with 11 positions matching TRBD1. CDR1 is SGHTA, CDR2 FQGNSA, per germline. With 5 bases clipped from V and 4 bases from J, the junction kept 4 bases outside the gene matches. The CDR3 runs to 15 residues. DNA for the CDR3: TGTGCCAGCAGCCCTGGGACAGGGGGAAATCAGCCCCAGCATTTT. Translated: CASSPGTGGNQPQHF. Full variable domain (missing parts from reference TRBV7-2 and TRBJ1-5): GAGVSQSPSNKVTEKGKDVELRCDPISGHTALYWYRQSLGQGLEFLIYFQGNSAPDKSGLPSDRFSAERTGGSVSTLTIQRTQQEDSAVYLCASSPGTGGNQPQHFGDGTRLSIL.

This chain links TRBV6-1 with TRBJ2-2, with D uncertain. The CDR3 runs to 15 residues. In germline, CDR1 is MNHNS, CDR2 SASEGT. V gave up 7 bases and J gave up 3 bases, with 15 bases separating them. The CDR3 DNA follows: TGTGCCAGCAAGAAGAAAGGAGAGGACACCGGGGAGCTGTTTTTT. It encodes CASKKKGEDTGELFF.

The chain recombines TRBV20-1 with TRBJ2-3; 11 nucleotides align to TRBD1. The ends lost 5 bases at V and 6 bases at J; junction bases unmatched: 4. Germline CDR1 DFQATT, CDR2 SNEGSKA (reference sequence). The CDR3 sequence is 13 residues long. The CDR3 region is CSAGQGARDTQYF. CDR3 sequence (DNA): TGCAGTGCTGGACAGGGGGCGAGGGATACGCAGTATTTT.

This clonotype was counted ten times or more. The chain joins TRBV3-1 to TRBJ2-6, with 8 bases lining up with TRBD1. This CDR3 region has 15 residues. Germline values: CDR1 LGHDT, CDR2 YNNKEL (reference sequence). V dropped 4 bases and J dropped 2; count of bases not matched to a gene: 1. CDR3 protein: CASSPGGTGANVLTF. DNA for the CDR3: TGTGCCAGCAGCCCAGGGGGCACTGGGGCCAACGTCCTGACTTTC. Full variable domain (outside the CDR3, taken from reference TRBV3-1 and TRBJ2-6): DTAVSQTPKYLVTQMGNDKSIKCEQNLGHDTMYWYKQDSKKFLKIMFSYNNKELIINETVPNRFSPKSPDKAHLNLHINSLELGDSAVYFCASSPGGTGANVLTFGAGSRLTVL.

V is TRBV10-3 and J is TRBJ2-7, with D tentatively TRBD1 (6 bases). V was shortened by 10 bases and J by 4 bases, with 11 bases between the two germline ends. Germline loops: CDR1 ENHRY, CDR2 SYGVKD. CDR3 size: 11 residues. The CDR3, as DNA: TGTGCCACCCGAACAGGGTACGAGCAGTACTTC. It is translated as CATRTGYEQYF.

This chain joins TRBV20-1 and TRBJ2-5; TRBD1 aligns across 8 bases. Trimming took 3 bases from V and 4 from J; bases not matched to a gene: 13. CDR3 length: 16 amino acids. CDR1 and CDR2 from the germline V gene are DFQATT and SNEGSKA (reference sequence). As DNA, the CDR3 is TGCAGTGCTAGTTACGTCGGACAGGGTTATGGAGAGACCCAGTACTTC. Protein: CSASYVGQGYGETQYF.

The rearrangement joins TRBV2 to TRBJ2-6; no reliable D call. Germline CDR1 SNHLY, CDR2 FYNNEI. V lost 2 bases to trimming and J lost 4 bases, with 9 bases between them. This CDR3 has 15 residues. CDR3: CASSELGMGANVLTF. Written as DNA, the CDR3 is TGTGCCAGCAGTGAACTAGGGATGGGGGCCAACGTCCTGACTTTC.

This clonotype was observed many times. The rearrangement uses TRBV4-2 and TRBJ1-1; no clear D gene. V was clipped by 4 bases and J by 1 base, with 4 bases between them. The CDR3 runs to 12 residues. The germline CDR1 and CDR2 sequences are LGHNA and YNFKEQ. CDR3 region: CASSRQNTEAFF. The CDR3 nucleotides read TGTGCCAGCAGCCGACAGAACACTGAAGCTTTCTTT.